Following are 2 T cell receptor beta chains from one sample sequenced in a study of Ad26.COV2.S vaccination and SARS-CoV-2 variants. Profiled with immunoSEQ multiplex PCR; TCRdb holds only in-frame clones, not every one. The sample holds some 410,000 clones, about 90% seen once. Treatment reported: approximately 18 received Ad26.COV2.S at low or high dose, single or two shots; 5 received placebo; per-sample allocation not given. Vaccine and placebo recipients were sampled on day 63 after the first injection. The material was peripheral blood, obtained in a trial of Ad26.COV2.S vaccine versus placebo. These receptors all stem from a person aged 18-65 years who received the Ad26.COV2.S COVID-19 vaccine or a placebo.

The chain employs TRBV30 and TRBJ2-1, with 10 bases lining up with TRBD2. Germline trimming cut 2 bases from V and 7 bases from J; bases unmatched to any gene: 8. Germline V gene lookup returns CDR1 GTSNPN and CDR2 SVGIG (reference sequence). The CDR3 runs 15 residues. This CDR3 is CAWSRIAGGLNEQFF. CDR3 DNA: TGTGCCTGGAGTCGCATAGCGGGGGGCCTGAATGAGCAGTTCTTC.

V and J are TRBV27 and TRBJ2-1; D is ambiguous. V was clipped by 6 bases and J by 4 bases, with 10 bases between them. The CDR3 has 13 residues. Germline V gene lookup returns CDR1 MNHEY and CDR2 SMNVEV (reference sequence). CDR3 loop: CASRPRLYNEQFF. The CDR3 nucleotides are TGTGCCAGCAGACCTAGATTATACAATGAGCAGTTCTTC.